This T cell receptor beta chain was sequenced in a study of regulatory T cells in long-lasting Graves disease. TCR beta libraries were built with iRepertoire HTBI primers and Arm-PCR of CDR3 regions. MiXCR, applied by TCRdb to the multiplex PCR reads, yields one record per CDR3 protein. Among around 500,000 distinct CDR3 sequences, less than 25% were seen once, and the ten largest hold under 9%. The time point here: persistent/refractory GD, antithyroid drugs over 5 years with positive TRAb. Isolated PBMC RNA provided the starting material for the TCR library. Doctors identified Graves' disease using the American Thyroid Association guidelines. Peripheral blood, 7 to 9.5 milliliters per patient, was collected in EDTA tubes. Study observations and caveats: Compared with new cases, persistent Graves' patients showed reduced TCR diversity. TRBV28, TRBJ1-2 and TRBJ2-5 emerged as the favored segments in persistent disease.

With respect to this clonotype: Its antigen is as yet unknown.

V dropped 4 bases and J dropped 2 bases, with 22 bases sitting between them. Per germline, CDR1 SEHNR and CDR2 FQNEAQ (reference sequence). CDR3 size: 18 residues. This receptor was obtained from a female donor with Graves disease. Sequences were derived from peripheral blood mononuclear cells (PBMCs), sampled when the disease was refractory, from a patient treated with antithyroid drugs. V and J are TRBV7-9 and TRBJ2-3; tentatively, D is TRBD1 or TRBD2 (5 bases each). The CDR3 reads CASSSPAFPGTLTDTQYF. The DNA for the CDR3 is TGTGCCAGCAGCTCCCCCGCGTTTCCCGGGACCCTCACAGATACGCAGTATTTT.